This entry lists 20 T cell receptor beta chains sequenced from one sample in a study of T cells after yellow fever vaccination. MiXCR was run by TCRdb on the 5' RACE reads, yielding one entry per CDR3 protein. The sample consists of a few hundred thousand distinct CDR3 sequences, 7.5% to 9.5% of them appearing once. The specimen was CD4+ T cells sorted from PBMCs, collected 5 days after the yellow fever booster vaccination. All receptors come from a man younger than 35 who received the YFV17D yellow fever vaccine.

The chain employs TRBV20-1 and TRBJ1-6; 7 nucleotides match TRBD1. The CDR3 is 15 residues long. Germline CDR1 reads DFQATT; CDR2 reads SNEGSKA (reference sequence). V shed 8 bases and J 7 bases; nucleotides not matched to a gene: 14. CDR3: CSYTRVGQRNSPLHF. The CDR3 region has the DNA TGCAGTTACACACGAGTGGGACAGCGAAATTCACCCCTCCACTTT.

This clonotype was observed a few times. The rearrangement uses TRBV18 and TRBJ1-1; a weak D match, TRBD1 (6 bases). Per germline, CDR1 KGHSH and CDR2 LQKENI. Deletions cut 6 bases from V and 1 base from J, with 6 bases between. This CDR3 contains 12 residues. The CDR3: CASSGQNTEAFF. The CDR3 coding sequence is TGTGCCAGCTCGGGACAGAACACTGAAGCTTTCTTT.

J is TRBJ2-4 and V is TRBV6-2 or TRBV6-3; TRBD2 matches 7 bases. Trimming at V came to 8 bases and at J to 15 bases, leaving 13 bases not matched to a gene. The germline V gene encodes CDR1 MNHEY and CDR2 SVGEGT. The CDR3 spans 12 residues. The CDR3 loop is CASSLLGGLMYF. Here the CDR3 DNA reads TGTGCCAGCTCCCTCCTGGGGGGGTTGATGTACTTC.

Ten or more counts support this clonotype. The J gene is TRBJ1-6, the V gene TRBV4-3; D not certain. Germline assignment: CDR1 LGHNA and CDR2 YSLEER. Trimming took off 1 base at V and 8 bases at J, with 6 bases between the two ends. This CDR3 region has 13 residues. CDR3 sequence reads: CASSQGSDSPLHF. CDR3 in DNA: TGCGCCAGCAGCCAAGGATCCGATTCACCCCTCCACTTT.

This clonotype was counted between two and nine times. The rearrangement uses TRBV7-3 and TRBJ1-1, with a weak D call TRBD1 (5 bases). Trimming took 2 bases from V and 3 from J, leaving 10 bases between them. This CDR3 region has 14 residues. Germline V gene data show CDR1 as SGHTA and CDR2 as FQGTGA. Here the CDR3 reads CASSLGAQYTEAFF. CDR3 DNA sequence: TGTGCCAGCAGCTTAGGGGCCCAGTACACTGAAGCTTTCTTT.

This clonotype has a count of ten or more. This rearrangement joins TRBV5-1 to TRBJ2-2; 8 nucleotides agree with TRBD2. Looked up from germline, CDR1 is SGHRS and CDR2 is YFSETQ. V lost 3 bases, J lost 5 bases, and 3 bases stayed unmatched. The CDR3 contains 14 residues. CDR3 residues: CASSSAGDTGELFF. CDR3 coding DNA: TGCGCCAGCAGCTCAGCGGGGGATACCGGGGAGCTGTTTTTT.

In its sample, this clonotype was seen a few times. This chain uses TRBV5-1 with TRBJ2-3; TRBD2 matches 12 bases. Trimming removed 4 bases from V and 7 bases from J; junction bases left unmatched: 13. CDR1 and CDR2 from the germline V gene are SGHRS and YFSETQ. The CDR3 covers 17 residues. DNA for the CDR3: TGCGCCAGCAGCCCGGAGGGGCTAGCGGGGGGGCGCAATACGCAGTATTTT. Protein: CASSPEGLAGGRNTQYF.

CDR3 loop: CSARDLGQPAREQYF. In nucleotides, the CDR3 is TGCAGTGCTAGAGATCTGGGACAGCCGGCCCGAGAGCAGTACTTC. The chain employs TRBV20-1 and TRBJ2-7, with 7 bases fitting TRBD1. This CDR3 region has 15 residues. Trimming removed 0 bases from V and 7 bases from J; junction bases left unmatched: 12. Germline V gene data show CDR1 as DFQATT and CDR2 as SNEGSKA (reference sequence).

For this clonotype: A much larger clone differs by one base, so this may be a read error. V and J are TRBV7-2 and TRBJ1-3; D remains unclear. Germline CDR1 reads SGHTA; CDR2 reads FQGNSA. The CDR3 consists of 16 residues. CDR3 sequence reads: CASSFYLGNSGNTLYF. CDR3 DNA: TGTGCCAGCAGCTTTTACCTGGGAAACTCTGGAAACACCTTATATTTT.

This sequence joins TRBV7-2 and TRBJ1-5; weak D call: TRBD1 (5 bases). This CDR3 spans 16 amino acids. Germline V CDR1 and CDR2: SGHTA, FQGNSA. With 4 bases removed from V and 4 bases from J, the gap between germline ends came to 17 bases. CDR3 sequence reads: CASSSRDLPGNQPQHF. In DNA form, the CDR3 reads TGTGCCAGCAGCTCCCGGGACCTACCTGGGAATCAGCCCCAGCATTTT.

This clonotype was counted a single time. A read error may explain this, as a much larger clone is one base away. Written as DNA, the CDR3 is TGTGCCAGCAGCCGACAGGGAATTGTAGATACGCAGTATTTT. Its translation: CASSRQGIVDTQYF. This chain uses TRBV5-4 with TRBJ2-3; TRBD1 aligns across 7 bases. V was clipped by 4 bases and J by 5 bases; unmatched bases: 7. The CDR3 covers 14 residues. The germline V gene has CDR1 SGHNT and CDR2 YYREEE (reference sequence).

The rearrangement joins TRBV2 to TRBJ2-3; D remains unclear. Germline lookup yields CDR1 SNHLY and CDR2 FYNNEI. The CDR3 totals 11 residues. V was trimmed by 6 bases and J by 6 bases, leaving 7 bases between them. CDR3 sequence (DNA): TGTGCCAGCAGGGACCTGGATACGCAGTATTTT. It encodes CASRDLDTQYF.

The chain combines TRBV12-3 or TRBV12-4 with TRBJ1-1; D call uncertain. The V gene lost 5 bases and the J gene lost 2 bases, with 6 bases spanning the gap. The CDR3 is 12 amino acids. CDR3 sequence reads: CASSPQNTEAFF. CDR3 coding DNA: TGTGCCAGCAGTCCACAAAACACTGAAGCTTTCTTT.

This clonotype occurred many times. The CDR3 DNA reads as TGTGCCAGCAGCTTAAGGGCGGAGACTTACAATGAGCAGTTCTTC. Translated, it gives CASSLRAETYNEQFF. This sequence joins TRBV7-8 and TRBJ2-1; D uncertain. CDR1 and CDR2 from the germline V gene are SGHVS and FQNEAQ. The length of the CDR3 is 15 residues. The ends were cut back, 2 bases at V and 4 bases at J, with 12 bases in the middle.

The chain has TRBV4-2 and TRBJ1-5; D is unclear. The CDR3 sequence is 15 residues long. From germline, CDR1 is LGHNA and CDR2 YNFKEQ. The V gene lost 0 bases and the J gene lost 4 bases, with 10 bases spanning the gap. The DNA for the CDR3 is TGTGCCAGCAGCCAAGATGGCCGGGGTAATCAGCCCCAGCATTTT. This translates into CASSQDGRGNQPQHF.

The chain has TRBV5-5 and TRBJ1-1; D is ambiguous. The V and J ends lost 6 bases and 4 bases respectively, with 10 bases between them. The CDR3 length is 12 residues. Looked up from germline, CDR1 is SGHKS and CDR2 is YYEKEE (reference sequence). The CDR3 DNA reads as TGTGCCAGCACCAGGTGGGCCACTGAAGCTTTCTTT. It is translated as CASTRWATEAFF.

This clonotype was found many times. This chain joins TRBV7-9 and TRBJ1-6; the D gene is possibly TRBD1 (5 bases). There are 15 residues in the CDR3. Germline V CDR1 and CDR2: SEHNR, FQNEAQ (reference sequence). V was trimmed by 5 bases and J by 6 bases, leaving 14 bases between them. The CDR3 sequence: CASSPPGGGNSPLHF. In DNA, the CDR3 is TGTGCCAGCAGCCCCCCCGGGGGTGGTAATTCACCCCTCCACTTT.

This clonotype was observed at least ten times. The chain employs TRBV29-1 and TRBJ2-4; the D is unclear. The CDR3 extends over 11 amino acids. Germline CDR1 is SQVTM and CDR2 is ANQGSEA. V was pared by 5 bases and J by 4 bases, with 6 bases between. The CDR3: CSVSGKNIQYF. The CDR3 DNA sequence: TGCAGCGTTAGTGGGAAAAACATTCAGTACTTC. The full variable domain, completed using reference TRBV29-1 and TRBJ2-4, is SAVISQKPSRDICQRGTSLTIQCQVDSQVTMMFWYRQQPGQSLTLIATANQGSEATYESGFVIDKFPISRPNLTFSTLTVSNMSPEDSSIYLCSVSGKNIQYFGAGTRLSVL.

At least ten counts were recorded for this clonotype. The CDR3 DNA reads TGCGCCAGCAGCTTGGAGGGTGAGCAGTTCTTC. As protein: CASSLEGEQFF. The V and J genes are TRBV5-1 and TRBJ2-1; D ambiguous. This CDR3 is built from 11 residues. Trimming pared 0 bases from V and 9 bases from J, leaving 4 bases between. Germline V gene data show CDR1 as SGHRS and CDR2 as YFSETQ.

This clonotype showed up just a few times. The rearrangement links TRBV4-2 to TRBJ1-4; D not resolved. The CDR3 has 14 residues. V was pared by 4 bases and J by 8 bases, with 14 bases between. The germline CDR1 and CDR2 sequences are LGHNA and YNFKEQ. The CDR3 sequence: CASSLPGGSEKLFF. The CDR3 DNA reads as TGTGCCAGCAGCCTCCCGGGCGGCAGCGAAAAACTGTTTTTT.